This T cell receptor beta chain was sequenced during a study of post-analysis software for immune sequencing data. Unique molecular identifiers were present in the TCR beta cDNA libraries. Using its own MiXCR run on the PCR reads, TCRdb lists one record per CDR3 protein. In the table there are roughly 600,000 distinct CDR3 sequences, around 40% of which are singletons. The CDR3 is 10 amino acids. The V and J ends lost 10 bases and 2 bases respectively, with 6 bases between them. Germline V gene data show CDR1 as SNHLY and CDR2 as FYNNEI. Whole-study findings and limits: The five TRBV segments detected at higher frequency in patients than in controls included TRBV5-6, TRBV5-1 and TRBV20-1. Samples from one preparation batch, clustered by F measure, grouped strongly together. Multiple sclerosis was associated with a significant reduction in normalized Chao1 diversity relative to controls.

There are a few counts of this clonotype. What it binds is unknown. Sample: blood. The rearrangement links TRBV2 to TRBJ2-7; D remains ambiguous. This TCR was recovered from a girl between 10 and 17 years old with multiple sclerosis. The CDR3 region is CAMGTYEQYF. In DNA form, the CDR3 reads TGTGCCATGGGGACCTACGAGCAGTACTTC. The full variable domain, completed using reference TRBV2 and TRBJ2-7, is EPEVTQTPSHQVTQMGQEVILRCVPISNHLYFYWYRQILGQKVEFLVSFYNNEISEKSEIFDDQFSVERPDGSNFTLKIRSTKLEDSAMYFCAMGTYEQYFGPGTRLTVT.